Below are 23 T cell receptor beta chains sequenced from a single sample in a study of tumor-infiltrating lymphocytes in primary liver carcinoma. Using a constant-region primer together with ProtoScript II reverse transcriptase, TCR beta cDNA was made from 500 ng of total RNA. Three-round nested multiplex PCR performed with slightly modified ARM-PCR produced the TCR beta libraries. Primers for the first two PCR rounds were TRBV1-TRBV30 forward primers and a C-beta reverse primer (roughly 10 cycles per round). Each CDR3 protein is one row after TCRdb ran MiXCR on the multiplex PCR reads. The sample consists of more than 95,000 distinct CDR3 sequences, 64% of them appearing once. Investigators took RNA and DNA out together from roughly 21-30 mg of unsorted bulk tissue. Sequenced material: liver tumor tissue from sampling region 3. Subset: tumor region T3, left-lateral pole. The receptor source for this set is a woman aged 55-69 years with primary liver carcinoma and hepatitis B virus infection.

This clonotype appeared many times. The J gene is TRBJ2-3, the V gene TRBV5-1; TRBD2 agrees at 7 bases. Losses at the gene ends were 1 base for V and 4 bases for J; bases not matched to a gene: 6. There are 15 residues in the CDR3. The germline V gene encodes CDR1 SGHRS and CDR2 YFSETQ. The CDR3 protein is CASSLHGGSPDTQYF. The CDR3 DNA is TGCGCCAGCAGCTTGCACGGCGGGAGTCCAGATACGCAGTATTTT.

Worth noting for this clonotype: An end of the junction differs from the germline gene, which may be a read error. This sequence joins TRBV11-2 and TRBJ2-7, with TRBD1 identical over 7 bases. Germline-derived CDR1 and CDR2 are SGHAT and FQNNGV. This CDR3 has 15 residues. The CDR3 DNA reads as TGTGTCAGCAGCGCAACAGGGGATACCTCCTACGAGCAGTACTTC. Protein: CVSSATGDTSYEQYF.

Notes on this clonotype: This may come from a read error, since a much larger clone is one base off. This chain uses TRBV14 with TRBJ1-6; D remains unclear. The germline V gene has CDR1 SGHDN and CDR2 FVKESK. The CDR3 spans 13 residues. For the CDR3, the DNA is TGTGCCAGCAGACAAGATCAATCGTCTGCCCTCCACTTT. It translates to CASRQDQSSALHF.

With respect to this clonotype: One end of the junction varies from germline; a read error may be responsible. The CDR3 loop is CASSDYDLIRNSPLHF. The CDR3 DNA reads as TGTGCCAGCAGTGACTACGACCTGATCCGTAATTCACCCCTACACTTT. The chain joins TRBV6-1 to TRBJ1-6; D gene uncertain. Per germline, CDR1 MNHNS and CDR2 SASEGT. The CDR3 contains 16 residues.

For this clonotype: A clone one base away is much larger, so this may be a read error. V gene TRBV6-5 combines with J gene TRBJ2-7; D may be TRBD1 or TRBD2 (6 bases each). This CDR3 has 16 residues. Per germline, CDR1 MNHEY and CDR2 SVGAGI. V was cut by 2 bases and J by 1 base, with 15 bases left in between. The CDR3 coding sequence is TGTGCCAGCAGTTACCGGGGGCATTCAGGATCCTACGAGCAGTACTTC. The encoded protein is CASSYRGHSGSYEQYF.

A remark on this clonotype: This may come from a read error, since a much larger clone is one base off. This CDR3 is CANSPSGAGGTDTQYF. In nucleotides, the CDR3 is TGTGCCAACAGTCCAAGCGGGGCTGGGGGCACAGATACGCAGTATTTT. This sequence joins TRBV6-4 and TRBJ2-3; 7 positions agree with TRBD2. Germline V gives CDR1 MRHNA, CDR2 SNTAGT. The CDR3 is 16 amino acids.

The CDR3: CASCITSPSTGEQFF. CDR3 bases: TGTGCTAGCTGCATAACATCACCGTCCACGGGGGAGCAGTTCTTC. The chain couples TRBV11-2 to TRBJ2-1, with D perhaps TRBD2 (5 bases). The germline CDR1 and CDR2 sequences are SGHAT and FQNNGV. The CDR3 loop spans 15 amino acids.

Remarks on this clonotype: A junction boundary mismatches the germline segment, possibly from a read error. The chain recombines TRBV7-9 with TRBJ2-7; D not resolved. This CDR3 comprises 17 residues. Looked up from germline, CDR1 is SEHNR and CDR2 is FQNEAQ (reference sequence). The CDR3 sequence is CASSPTERQMASYEQHF. CDR3 nucleotides: TGTGCCAGCAGCCCCACGGAGCGACAAATGGCCTCCTACGAGCAGCACTTC.

The rearrangement joins TRBV5-4 to TRBJ2-7; 7 bases align to TRBD2. Losses at the gene ends were 6 bases for V and 3 bases for J; bases not matched to a gene: 15. This CDR3 is built from 16 residues. The germline V gene has CDR1 SGHNT and CDR2 YYREEE (reference sequence). CDR3 sequence (DNA): TGTGCCAGCATCCCCCCAGGCGGGAGAGGGAACTACGAGCAGTACTTC. Residues: CASIPPGGRGNYEQYF.

Of note for this clonotype: At one of its ends the junction is not consistent with the germline gene, which may arise from a read error. This CDR3 reads CACNQEPQGSGANVLAF. CDR3 coding DNA: TGCGCCTGCAACCAAGAGCCACAAGGCTCTGGGGCCAACGTTCTGGCTTTC. The chain couples TRBV4-1 to TRBJ2-6; D might be TRBD1 (5 bases). Germline lookup yields CDR1 MGHRA and CDR2 YSYEKL. The CDR3 runs to 17 residues.

A note on this clonotype: A much larger clone is a single base away; this may be a read error. The rearrangement joins TRBV12-3 or TRBV12-4 to TRBJ2-7, with TRBD2 matching 7 bases. Losses at the gene ends were 6 bases for V and 4 bases for J; bases not matched to a gene: 12. The length of the CDR3 is 15 residues. This CDR3 is CASSPSVGRWYEQYF. DNA for the CDR3: TGTGCCAGCAGCCCCTCTGTCGGGAGGTGGTACGAGCAGTACTTC.

For this clonotype: A junction end diverges from the germline sequence, so it may reflect a read error. The genes are TRBV29-1 and TRBJ2-1; 8 bases fit TRBD1. This CDR3 is built from 14 residues. Germline assignment: CDR1 SQVTM and CDR2 ANQGSEA. The CDR3 region is CSERTGRPYNEPFF. CDR3 DNA sequence: TGCAGTGAGAGGACAGGGCGACCCTACAATGAGCCGTTCTTC.

Comment on this clonotype: One end of the junction varies from germline; a read error may be responsible. The chain uses TRBV12-3 or TRBV12-4 and TRBJ2-7; tentatively, D is TRBD2 (6 bases). The CDR3 consists of 13 residues. CDR3 DNA: TGTGCCAGTGGTGGCTCTAGCGTATACGAGCTGTTCTTC. Its protein is CASGGSSVYELFF.

As concerns this clonotype: The final CDR3 position lacks the conserved phenylalanine or tryptophan, pointing to a likely read error. This rearrangement joins TRBV5-5 to TRBJ2-3, with D tentatively TRBD2 (6 bases). The CDR3 has 15 amino acids. Germline V gene sequence: CDR1 SGHKS, CDR2 YYEKEE (reference sequence). CDR3 DNA sequence: TGTGCCAGCAGCGCGCGGGGCATAGGCACAGATACTCAGTATTGT. This codes for CASSARGIGTDTQYC.

There are a few counts of this clonotype. V is TRBV28 and J is TRBJ2-7; 7 bases fit TRBD1. The CDR3 totals 15 residues. V gave up 5 bases and J gave up 3 bases; unmatched junction bases: 10. The germline gives CDR1 MDHEN, CDR2 SYDVKM. CDR3 DNA sequence: TGTGCCAGCAGTCCCCACGACAGGGTGGTCTACGAGCAGTACTTC. Protein: CASSPHDRVVYEQYF.

This rearrangement joins TRBV29-1 to TRBJ1-1, with D hard to call. Germline loops: CDR1 SQVTM, CDR2 ANQGSEA. Trimming removed 7 bases at V and 4 bases at J, with 10 bases between. The CDR3 consists of 11 residues. CDR3 residues: CSASFCTEAFF. The CDR3 DNA is TGCAGCGCCTCCTTTTGCACTGAAGCTTTCTTT.

This clonotype was counted at least ten times. The chain carries TRBV6-2 or TRBV6-3 and TRBJ2-7; 7 nucleotides match TRBD2. CDR1 is MNHEY and CDR2 is SVGEGT in the germline V gene. The CDR3 covers 12 residues. V trimming: 5 bases; J trimming: 6 bases; junction bases outside the gene matches: 4. This CDR3 is CASSPWGGEQYF. The CDR3 region has the DNA TGTGCCAGCAGTCCGTGGGGGGGCGAGCAGTACTTC.

On this clonotype itself: The germline gene is not matched at one end of the junction; a read error may be the cause. The chain combines TRBV6-1 with TRBJ1-5; unclear D gene. CDR3 length: 14 residues. The germline V gene encodes CDR1 MNHNS and CDR2 SASEGT. The CDR3 coding sequence is TGTGCCAGCATGAAAGGCGCGGCTAACCAGCCCCACCATTTT. Amino acid sequence: CASMKGAANQPHHF.

This clonotype was counted between two and nine times. One end of the junction varies from germline; a read error may be responsible. The CDR3 DNA reads TGTGTCAGCAGTGACAGGGACCATGAAAAACTGTTTTTT. It specifies CVSSDRDHEKLFF. The V and J genes are TRBV11-2 and TRBJ1-4; 7 bases are a match to TRBD1. The CDR3 has 13 residues. Germline values: CDR1 SGHAT, CDR2 FQNNGV.

Of note for this clonotype: This sequence may be a read error, since a much larger clone differs from it by one base. The chain is built from TRBV6-1 and TRBJ2-5; possible D gene TRBD2, 6 bases. The CDR3 extends over 15 amino acids. Germline CDR1 MNHNS, CDR2 SASEGT. The CDR3 sequence: CASSVRDSQQEAQYF. CDR3 bases: TGTGCCAGCAGTGTCCGGGACTCTCAACAAGAGGCCCAGTACTTC.

The chain employs TRBV24-1 and TRBJ2-1; D not resolved. CDR3 length: 14 residues. V shed 3 bases and J shed 5 bases, with 10 bases lying between them. Germline V gives CDR1 KGHDR, CDR2 SFDVKD. The DNA for the CDR3 is TGTGCCACCAGTGATGGTGACAATAACAATGAGCAGTTCTTC. As protein: CATSDGDNNNEQFF.

Remarks on this clonotype: A read error may account for a junction end that differs from germline. V gene TRBV29-1 combines with J gene TRBJ2-2; D unclear. This CDR3 region has 13 residues. In germline, CDR1 is SQVTM, CDR2 ANQGSEA. The CDR3 DNA is TGCAGCGTTGAGCGTACGAACATCGGGGAGCTGTTTTTT. Amino acid sequence: CSVERTNIGELFF.

This clonotype is medium-sized by share. In DNA form, the CDR3 reads TGTGCCAGCAGCCTCTCGGCCAGCACAGATACGCAGTATTTT. Protein product: CASSLSASTDTQYF. The chain recombines TRBV11-2 with TRBJ2-3; D not certain. Germline CDR1 is SGHAT and CDR2 is FQNNGV. Trimming pared 5 bases from V and 0 bases from J, leaving 9 bases between. The CDR3 loop spans 14 amino acids. Based on the CDR3 plus reference TRBV11-2 and TRBJ2-3, the full variable domain is EAGVAQSPRYKIIEKRQSVAFWCNPISGHATLYWYQQILGQGPKLLIQFQNNGVVDDSQLPKDRFSAERLKGVDSTLKIQPAKLEDSAVYLCASSLSASTDTQYFGPGTRLTVL.